Listed below are T cell receptor beta chains from one sample, sequenced in a study of T cells expressing NK-cell markers. TCRdb reprocessed the 5' RACE reads and keeps a single row for each CDR3 protein, giving no DNA. The record lists some 280,000 distinct CDR3 sequences, of which the ten most abundant hold approximately 0.39%. The sample consisted of blood T cells: a sorted CD56 or NKG2C T cell subset, CD4+ or CD8+ T cells, or bulk PBMC T cells (not recorded which). The receptors derive from a man younger than 35 in good health. Both conserved end residues are part of each CDR3. The order of the fields is J gene, V gene, CDR3 protein.

TRBJ2-2 | TRBV5-6 | CASSLAGQGSTGELFF
TRBJ1-1 | TRBV24-1 | CATSGRANTEAFF
TRBJ2-1 | TRBV20-1 | CSARGESRNEQFF
TRBJ2-1 | TRBV6-2/TRBV6-3 | CASSYYGGGQFF
TRBJ1-5 | TRBV30 | CAWSVRAGRNQPQHF
TRBJ2-1 | TRBV28 | CASRPGRTRSDEQFF
TRBJ2-5 | TRBV24-1 | CATSPTSSETQYF
TRBJ2-3 | TRBV29-1 | CSVEVLRSTDTQYF
TRBJ2-3 | TRBV20-1 | CSASALALIADTQYF
TRBJ1-2 | TRBV10-3 | CAISESRAPGDYGYTF
TRBJ2-7 | TRBV29-1 | CSVITTGTYEQYF
TRBJ1-1 | TRBV20-1 | CSAERTATEAFF
TRBJ2-6 | TRBV12-3/TRBV12-4 | CASSFSRAPSGANVLTF